Included here is one TCR beta chain sequence, with context. Its antigen is still unknown. This sample was taken from a study of shared clonotypes between healthy human individuals. Points from the study as a whole: Few donors restricted represented genetic and exposure-history diversity.

CDR1 and CDR2 from the germline V gene are ENHRY and SYGVKD. The CDR3 length is 15 residues. V lost 5 bases, J lost 7 bases, and 17 bases lay in between. Deep level was the assay's run setting. Sequencing used immunoSEQ multiplex PCR; TCRdb keeps in-frame clones, though not all of them. The sample has 950,000 to 1,100,000 clones; roughly 75% are singletons. Partitioning of CD4+ cells yielded a CD45RA+ naive subset and a CD45RA-negative memory subset. This receptor was identified in a man between 18 and 35 years old in good health. The material sequenced was memory CD4+ T cells sorted from blood. Subset reported: CD45RA-negative fraction. V usage is TRBV10-3 and J usage is TRBJ1-4; D might be TRBD1 (6 bases). The CDR3 DNA is TGTGCCATCAGTCCCGGGCAGGGGCGGGGTGAAAAACTGTTTTTT. This codes for CAISPGQGRGEKLFF.